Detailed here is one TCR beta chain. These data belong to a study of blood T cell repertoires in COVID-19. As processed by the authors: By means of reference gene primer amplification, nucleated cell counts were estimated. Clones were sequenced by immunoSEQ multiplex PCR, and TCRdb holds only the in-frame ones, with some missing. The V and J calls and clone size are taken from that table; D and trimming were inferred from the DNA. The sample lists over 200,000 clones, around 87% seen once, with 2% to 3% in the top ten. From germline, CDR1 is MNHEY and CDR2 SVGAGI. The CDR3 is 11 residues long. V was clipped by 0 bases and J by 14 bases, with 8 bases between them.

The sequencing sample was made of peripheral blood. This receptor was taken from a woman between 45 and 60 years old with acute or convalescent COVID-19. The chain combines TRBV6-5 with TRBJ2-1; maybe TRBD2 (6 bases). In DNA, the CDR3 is TGTGCCAGCAGTTACTCTGGGACTGAGTTCTTC. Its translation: CASSYSGTEFF.